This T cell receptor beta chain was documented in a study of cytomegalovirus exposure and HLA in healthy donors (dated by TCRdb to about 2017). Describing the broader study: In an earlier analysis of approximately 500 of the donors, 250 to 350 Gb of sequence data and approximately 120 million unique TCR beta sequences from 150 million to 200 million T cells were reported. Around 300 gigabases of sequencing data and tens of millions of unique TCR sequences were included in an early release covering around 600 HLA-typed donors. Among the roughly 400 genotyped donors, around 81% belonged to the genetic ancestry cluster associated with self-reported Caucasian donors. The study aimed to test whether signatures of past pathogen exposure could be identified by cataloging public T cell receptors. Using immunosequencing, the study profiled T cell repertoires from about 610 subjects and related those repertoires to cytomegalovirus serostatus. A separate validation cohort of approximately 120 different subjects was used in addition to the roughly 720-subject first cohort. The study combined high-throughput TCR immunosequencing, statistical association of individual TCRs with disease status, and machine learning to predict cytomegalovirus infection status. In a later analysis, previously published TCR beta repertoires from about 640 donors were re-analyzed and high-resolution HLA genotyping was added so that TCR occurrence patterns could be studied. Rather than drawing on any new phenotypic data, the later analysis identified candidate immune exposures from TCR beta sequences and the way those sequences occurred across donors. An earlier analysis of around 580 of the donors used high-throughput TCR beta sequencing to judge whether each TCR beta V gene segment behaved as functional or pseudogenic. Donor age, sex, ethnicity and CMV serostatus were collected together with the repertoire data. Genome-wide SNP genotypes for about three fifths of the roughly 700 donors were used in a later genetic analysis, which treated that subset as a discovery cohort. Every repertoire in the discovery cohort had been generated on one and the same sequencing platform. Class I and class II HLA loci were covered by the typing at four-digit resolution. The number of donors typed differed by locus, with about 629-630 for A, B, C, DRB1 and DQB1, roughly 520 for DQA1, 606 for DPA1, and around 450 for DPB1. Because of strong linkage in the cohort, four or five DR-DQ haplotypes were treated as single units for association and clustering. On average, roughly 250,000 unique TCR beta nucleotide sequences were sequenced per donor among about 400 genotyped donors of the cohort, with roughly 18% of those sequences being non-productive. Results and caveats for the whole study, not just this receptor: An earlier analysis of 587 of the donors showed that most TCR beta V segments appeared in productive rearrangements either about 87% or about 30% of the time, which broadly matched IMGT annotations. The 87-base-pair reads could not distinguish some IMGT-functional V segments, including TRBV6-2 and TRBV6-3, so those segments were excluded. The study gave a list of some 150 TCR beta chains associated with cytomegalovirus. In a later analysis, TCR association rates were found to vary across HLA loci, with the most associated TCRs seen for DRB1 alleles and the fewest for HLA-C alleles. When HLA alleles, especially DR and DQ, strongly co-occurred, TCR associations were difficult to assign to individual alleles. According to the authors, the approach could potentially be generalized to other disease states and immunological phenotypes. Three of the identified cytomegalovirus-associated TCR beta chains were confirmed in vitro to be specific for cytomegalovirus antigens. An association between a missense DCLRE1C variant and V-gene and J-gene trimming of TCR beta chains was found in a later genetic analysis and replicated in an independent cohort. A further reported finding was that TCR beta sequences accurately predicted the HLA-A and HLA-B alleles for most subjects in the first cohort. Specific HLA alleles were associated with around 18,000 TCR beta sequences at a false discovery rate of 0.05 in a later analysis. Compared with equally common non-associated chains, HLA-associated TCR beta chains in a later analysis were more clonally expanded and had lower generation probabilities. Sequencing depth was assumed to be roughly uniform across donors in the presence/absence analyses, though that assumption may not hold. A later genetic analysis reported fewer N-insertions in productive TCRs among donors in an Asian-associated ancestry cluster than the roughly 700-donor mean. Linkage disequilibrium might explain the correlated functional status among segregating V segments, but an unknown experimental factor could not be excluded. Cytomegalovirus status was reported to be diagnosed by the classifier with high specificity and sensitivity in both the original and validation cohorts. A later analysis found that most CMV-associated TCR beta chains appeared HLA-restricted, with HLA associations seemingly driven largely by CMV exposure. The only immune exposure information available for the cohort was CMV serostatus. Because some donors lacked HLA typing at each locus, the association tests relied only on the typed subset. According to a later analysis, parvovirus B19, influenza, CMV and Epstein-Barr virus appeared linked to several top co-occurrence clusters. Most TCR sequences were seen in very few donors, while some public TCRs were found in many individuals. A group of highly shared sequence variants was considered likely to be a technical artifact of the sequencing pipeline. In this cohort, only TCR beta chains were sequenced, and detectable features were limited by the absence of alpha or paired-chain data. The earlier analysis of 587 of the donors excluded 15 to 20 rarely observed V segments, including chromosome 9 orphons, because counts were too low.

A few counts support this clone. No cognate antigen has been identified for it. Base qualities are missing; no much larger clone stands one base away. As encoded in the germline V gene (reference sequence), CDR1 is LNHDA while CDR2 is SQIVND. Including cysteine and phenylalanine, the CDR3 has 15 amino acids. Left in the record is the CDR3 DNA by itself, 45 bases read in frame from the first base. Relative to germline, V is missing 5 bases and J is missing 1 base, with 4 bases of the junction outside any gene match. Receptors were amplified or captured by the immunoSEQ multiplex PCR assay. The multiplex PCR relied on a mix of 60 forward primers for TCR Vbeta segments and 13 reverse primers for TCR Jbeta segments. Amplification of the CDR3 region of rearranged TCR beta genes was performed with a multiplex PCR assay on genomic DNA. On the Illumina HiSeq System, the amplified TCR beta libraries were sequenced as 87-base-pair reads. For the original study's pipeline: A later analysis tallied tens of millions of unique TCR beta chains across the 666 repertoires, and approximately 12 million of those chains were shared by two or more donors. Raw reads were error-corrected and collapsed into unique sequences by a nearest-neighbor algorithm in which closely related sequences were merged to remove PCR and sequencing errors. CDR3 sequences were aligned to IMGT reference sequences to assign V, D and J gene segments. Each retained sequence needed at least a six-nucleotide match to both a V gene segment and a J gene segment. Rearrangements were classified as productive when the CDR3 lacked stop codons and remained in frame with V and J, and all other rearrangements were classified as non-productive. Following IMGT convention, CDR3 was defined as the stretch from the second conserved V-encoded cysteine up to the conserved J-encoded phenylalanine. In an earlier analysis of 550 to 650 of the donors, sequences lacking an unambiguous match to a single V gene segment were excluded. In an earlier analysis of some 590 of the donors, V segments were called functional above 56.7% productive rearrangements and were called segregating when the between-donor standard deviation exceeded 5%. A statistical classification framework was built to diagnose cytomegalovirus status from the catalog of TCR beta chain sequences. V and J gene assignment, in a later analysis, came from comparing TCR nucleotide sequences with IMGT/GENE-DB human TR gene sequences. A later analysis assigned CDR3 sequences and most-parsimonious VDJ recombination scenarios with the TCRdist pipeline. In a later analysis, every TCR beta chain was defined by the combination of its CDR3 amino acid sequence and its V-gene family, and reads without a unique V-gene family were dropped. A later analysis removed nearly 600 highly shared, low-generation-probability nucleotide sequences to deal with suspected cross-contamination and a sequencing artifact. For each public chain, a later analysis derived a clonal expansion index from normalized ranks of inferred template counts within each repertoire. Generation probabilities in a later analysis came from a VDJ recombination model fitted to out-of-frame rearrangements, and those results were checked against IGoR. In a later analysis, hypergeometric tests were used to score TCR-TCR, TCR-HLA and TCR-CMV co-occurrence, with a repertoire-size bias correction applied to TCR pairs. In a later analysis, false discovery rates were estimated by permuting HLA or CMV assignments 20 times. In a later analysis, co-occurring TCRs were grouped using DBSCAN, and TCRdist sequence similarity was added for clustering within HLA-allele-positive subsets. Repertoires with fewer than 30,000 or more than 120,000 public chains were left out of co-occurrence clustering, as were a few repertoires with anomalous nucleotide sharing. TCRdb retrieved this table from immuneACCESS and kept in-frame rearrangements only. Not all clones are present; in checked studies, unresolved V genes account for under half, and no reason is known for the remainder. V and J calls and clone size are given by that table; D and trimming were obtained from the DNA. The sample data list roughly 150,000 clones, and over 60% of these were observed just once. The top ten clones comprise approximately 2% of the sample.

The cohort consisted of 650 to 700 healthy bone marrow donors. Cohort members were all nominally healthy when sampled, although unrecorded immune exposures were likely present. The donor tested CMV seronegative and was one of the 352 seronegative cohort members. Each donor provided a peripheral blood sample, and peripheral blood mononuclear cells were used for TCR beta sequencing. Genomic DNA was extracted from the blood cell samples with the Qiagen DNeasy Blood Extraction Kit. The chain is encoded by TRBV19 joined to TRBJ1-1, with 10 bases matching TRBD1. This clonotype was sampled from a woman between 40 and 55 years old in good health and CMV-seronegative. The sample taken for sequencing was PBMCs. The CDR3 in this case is CASSDGDRGNTEAFF. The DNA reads TGTGCCAGTAGTGACGGGGACAGGGGGAACACTGAAGCTTTCTTT.